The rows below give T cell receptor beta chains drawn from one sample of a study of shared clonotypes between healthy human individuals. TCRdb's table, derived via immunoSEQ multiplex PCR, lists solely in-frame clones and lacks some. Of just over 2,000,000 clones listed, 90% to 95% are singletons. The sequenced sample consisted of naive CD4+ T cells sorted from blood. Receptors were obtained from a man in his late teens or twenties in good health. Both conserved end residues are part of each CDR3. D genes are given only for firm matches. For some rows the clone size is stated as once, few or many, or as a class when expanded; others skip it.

CDR3nt: TGTGCCAGCAGCTTTTCCCACGAGCAGTACTTC; CDR3aa: CASSFSHEQYF; j_gene: TRBJ2-7; d_gene: -; v_gene: TRBV7-9; abundance: -
CDR3nt: TGCAGCGGGACGGAGGGGCCTGAAGCTTTCTTT; CDR3aa: CSGTEGPEAFF; j_gene: TRBJ1-1; d_gene: -; v_gene: TRBV29-1; abundance: once
CDR3nt: TGTGCCAGCAGTGACGGGACAGGCCTCACTGAAGCTTTCTTT; CDR3aa: CASSDGTGLTEAFF; j_gene: TRBJ1-1; d_gene: TRBD1; v_gene: TRBV6-4; abundance: -
CDR3nt: TGCGCCAGCAGCCCCCCGAACTCAGCCCCCGGGGAGCTGTTTTTT; CDR3aa: CASSPPNSAPGELFF; j_gene: TRBJ2-2; d_gene: -; v_gene: TRBV5-1; abundance: -
CDR3nt: TGTGCCAGCAGCCCAAACTCCCTATCGACAGGGGGAAGCACTGAAGCTTTCTTT; CDR3aa: CASSPNSLSTGGSTEAFF; j_gene: TRBJ1-1; d_gene: TRBD1; v_gene: TRBV9; abundance: -
CDR3nt: TGTGCCAGCAGTGCCGGACAGGGAGCTGGAAACACCATATATTTT; CDR3aa: CASSAGQGAGNTIYF; j_gene: TRBJ1-3; d_gene: TRBD1; v_gene: TRBV25-1; abundance: -
CDR3nt: TGTGCCAGCAGCTTAGGAAGGACCGTTAACACTGAAGCTTTCTTT; CDR3aa: CASSLGRTVNTEAFF; j_gene: TRBJ1-1; d_gene: -; v_gene: TRBV7-2; abundance: -
CDR3nt: TGTGCCAGCAGTACGGGGGGAAACACCGGGGAGCTGTTTTTT; CDR3aa: CASSTGGNTGELFF; j_gene: TRBJ2-2; d_gene: TRBD2; v_gene: TRBV6-5; abundance: -
CDR3nt: TGTGCCAGCAGCTCCCCTCCCACCTACGAGCAGTACTTC; CDR3aa: CASSSPPTYEQYF; j_gene: TRBJ2-7; d_gene: -; v_gene: TRBV7-2; abundance: -
CDR3nt: TGTGCCAGCAGGACAGGGTTTCGGGACAGGGGGCTAGGTACGCAGTATTTT; CDR3aa: CASRTGFRDRGLGTQYF; j_gene: TRBJ2-3; d_gene: TRBD1; v_gene: TRBV7-9; abundance: -
CDR3nt: TGTGCCAGCAGTTATGGGACTAGCGCAGTAGAGACCCAGTACTTC; CDR3aa: CASSYGTSAVETQYF; j_gene: TRBJ2-5; d_gene: TRBD2; v_gene: TRBV6-6; abundance: -
CDR3nt: TGCGCCAGCAGCTCCTTTAGCGGGCGCATGGATACGCAGTATTTT; CDR3aa: CASSSFSGRMDTQYF; j_gene: TRBJ2-3; d_gene: TRBD2; v_gene: TRBV5-1; abundance: -
CDR3nt: TGTGCCAGCGGGAGGGGAGCAACCGGGGAGCTGTTTTTT; CDR3aa: CASGRGATGELFF; j_gene: TRBJ2-2; d_gene: TRBD2; v_gene: TRBV6-5; abundance: -
CDR3nt: TGCGCCAGCAGCCAAGGGGGGGGCTCAGCCGAGCAGTACTTC; CDR3aa: CASSQGGGSAEQYF; j_gene: TRBJ2-7; d_gene: -; v_gene: TRBV4-1; abundance: -
CDR3nt: TGTGCCACCAGCAGGGACAGATTCTCTGGAAACACCATATATTTT; CDR3aa: CATSRDRFSGNTIYF; j_gene: TRBJ1-3; d_gene: -; v_gene: TRBV15; abundance: -
CDR3nt: TGTGCCAGCAGTCTAGGGGAGACCCAGTACTTC; CDR3aa: CASSLGETQYF; j_gene: TRBJ2-5; d_gene: -; v_gene: TRBV6-5; abundance: -
CDR3nt: TGTGCCAGCAGTTACGGTCAGGGACAGGGGGTTGGCTACACCTTC; CDR3aa: CASSYGQGQGVGYTF; j_gene: TRBJ1-2; d_gene: TRBD1; v_gene: TRBV6-6; abundance: -
CDR3nt: TGTGCCAGCAGCGAAACAGGGGGCAGGGTAAGTGAGCAGTTCTTC; CDR3aa: CASSETGGRVSEQFF; j_gene: TRBJ2-1; d_gene: TRBD1; v_gene: TRBV5-4; abundance: -
CDR3nt: TGTGCCAGCAGCATTGACAGCTATGGCTACACCTTC; CDR3aa: CASSIDSYGYTF; j_gene: TRBJ1-2; d_gene: -; v_gene: TRBV5-3; abundance: once
CDR3nt: TGTGCCAGCAGTCTAGGGGAGGGGCGCCTGGGTCACAATGAGCAGTTCTTC; CDR3aa: CASSLGEGRLGHNEQFF; j_gene: TRBJ2-1; d_gene: TRBD2; v_gene: TRBV27; abundance: -
CDR3nt: TGTGCCAGCAGTTTATTCCGAAGGGGTTGGATCGACACTGAAGCTTTCTTT; CDR3aa: CASSLFRRGWIDTEAFF; j_gene: TRBJ1-1; d_gene: -; v_gene: TRBV28; abundance: -
CDR3nt: TGTGTGACCGAGGTCTATGAGCAGTTCTTC; CDR3aa: CVTEVYEQFF; j_gene: TRBJ2-1; d_gene: -; v_gene: TRBV7-9; abundance: -